The clone carrying this T cell receptor (beta chain) occurred many times. Trimming pared 2 bases from V and 10 bases from J, leaving 11 bases between. The CDR3 extends over 12 amino acids. Germline V lookup: CDR1 SGHVS, CDR2 FQNEAQ. The sample belongs to a study of T-cell memory formation after mild COVID-19. The overall study: TCR clusters largely stayed donor specific.

TCRdb re-derived calls from the 5' RACE reads in MiXCR, one entry per CDR3 protein. The table has approximately 290,000 distinct CDR3 sequences, approximately 19% seen once. The sequence was obtained from a man aged 18 to 29 who had mild COVID-19 (a few samples of this study predate the infection). Cell type and time point are not known. The sample was PBMCs or a T cell subset sorted from them (not recorded which). The genes are TRBV7-8 and TRBJ1-2; maybe TRBD1 (5 bases). The CDR3 reads CASSLTGTYYTF. Here the CDR3 DNA reads TGTGCCAGCAGCTTAACAGGAACATACTACACCTTC.